Below, 31 T cell receptor beta chains from the same sample are listed, as sequenced in a study of cytomegalovirus exposure and HLA in healthy donors (dated by TCRdb to about 2017). The library was generated by the immunoSEQ multiplex PCR assay. The multiplex PCR relied on a mix of 60 forward primers for TCR Vbeta segments and 13 reverse primers for TCR Jbeta segments. Sourced from immuneACCESS, this table was stored by TCRdb with only in-frame sequences that have V and J called. A share of the clones is absent; for the studies checked, an unresolved V gene accounts for under half, and the remainder has no known explanation. The table kept for this sample lists tens of thousands of clones. The top ten constitute 5.3% of the sample. Material for sequencing was PBMCs. The receptors here all came from a man aged 25 to 45 in good health and CMV-seropositive.

This chain connects TRBV6-5 to TRBJ2-2, with 10 bases identical to TRBD2. This CDR3 contains 16 residues. Germline CDR1 and CDR2: MNHEY and SVGAGI. V dropped 2 bases and J dropped 7; count of bases not matched to a gene: 7. The DNA of the CDR3 is TGTGCCAGCAGTTACGAGGGGACTAGCGCTGGCGGGGAGCTGTTTTTT. It yields the protein CASSYEGTSAGGELFF.

This rearrangement joins TRBV20-1 to TRBJ2-7, with 8 nucleotides matching TRBD2. This CDR3 comprises 11 residues. The junction had 2 bases not matched to a gene; V was cut back by 3 bases and J by 7 bases. From germline, CDR1 is DFQATT and CDR2 SNEGSKA (reference sequence). The DNA of the CDR3 is TGCAGTGCTAGCCCGGGGGGGGAGCAGTACTTC. Amino acid sequence: CSASPGGEQYF.

This chain connects TRBV6-1 to TRBJ2-7; the match to TRBD1 covers 7 bases. Germline V gives CDR1 MNHNS, CDR2 SASEGT. This CDR3 has 15 residues. After removal of 4 bases from V and 2 bases from J, the junction contained 8 bases not matched to a gene. The CDR3, as DNA: TGTGCCAGCAGTGTGGTGCAGGGGGTTACCTACGAGCAGTACTTC. This encodes CASSVVQGVTYEQYF.

The chain has TRBV7-9 and TRBJ1-2, with TRBD1 matching over 10 bases. Trimming at V came to 4 bases and at J to 7 bases, leaving 6 bases not matched to a gene. Germline-derived CDR1 and CDR2 are SEHNR and FQNEAQ (reference sequence). The CDR3 is 14 residues long. In nucleotides, the CDR3 is TGTGCCAGCAGCTCGGGACAGGGGTTGAGTGGCTACACCTTC. Encoded protein: CASSSGQGLSGYTF.

This chain joins TRBV4-2 and TRBJ2-5; D is perhaps TRBD2 (6 bases). CDR3 length: 15 residues. Trimming shortened V by 1 base and J by 5 bases, and 14 bases separated the two germline ends. Germline V gene lookup returns CDR1 LGHNA and CDR2 YNFKEQ. CDR3 amino acids: CASSQAGDFWETQYF. DNA for the CDR3: TGTGCCAGCAGCCAAGCTGGGGACTTCTGGGAGACCCAGTACTTC.

The V call is TRBV19, the J call TRBJ1-2, with 8 bases lining up with TRBD1. The ends lost 5 bases at V and 6 bases at J; junction bases unmatched: 5. The germline V gene has CDR1 LNHDA and CDR2 SQIVND (reference sequence). This CDR3 has 13 residues. The CDR3 sequence is CASSDRGIDGYTF. The DNA for the CDR3 is TGTGCCAGTAGTGACAGGGGTATTGATGGCTACACCTTC.

The chain has TRBV29-1 and TRBJ2-6; 9 positions agree with TRBD1. In germline, CDR1 is SQVTM, CDR2 ANQGSEA. Unmatched junction bases numbered 3, after V lost 7 bases and J lost 2 bases. This CDR3 has 14 amino acids. The CDR3 DNA is TGCAGCGCAGGGACAGGGACTGGGGCCAACGTCCTGACTTTC. Protein product: CSAGTGTGANVLTF.

The chain carries TRBV6-5 and TRBJ1-5; perhaps TRBD1 as D (5 bases). Germline V lookup: CDR1 MNHEY, CDR2 SVGAGI. Trimming left V 8 bases short and J 5 bases short, with 10 bases between. The CDR3 covers 12 residues. The CDR3 is CASYGRDQPQHF. The CDR3 nucleotides read TGTGCCAGCTACGGCAGGGATCAGCCCCAGCATTTT.

The chain links TRBV19 to TRBJ2-2; maybe TRBD1 (6 bases). V lost 10 bases and J 5 bases, leaving 20 bases between the germline ends. CDR3 length equals 15 residues. Germline V lookup: CDR1 LNHDA, CDR2 SQIVND (reference sequence). The DNA of the CDR3 is TGTGCCACTAGCTTTCTTCCAGGGGTGACCGGGGAGCTGTTTTTT. Amino acids: CATSFLPGVTGELFF.

The rearrangement joins TRBV6-5 to TRBJ2-7; D might be TRBD2 (7 bases). Germline V gene sequence: CDR1 MNHEY, CDR2 SVGAGI. V was shortened by 0 bases and J by 5 bases, with 11 bases between the two germline ends. The CDR3 is 14 amino acids. CDR3 DNA sequence: TGTGCCAGCAGTTACTCGGGGGGGCCTCACGAGCAGTACTTC. Its protein product is CASSYSGGPHEQYF.

V usage is TRBV29-1 and J usage is TRBJ1-1; D not certain. The CDR3 loop spans 13 amino acids. Trimming left V 3 bases short and J 0 bases short, with 8 bases between. Germline V gene data show CDR1 as SQVTM and CDR2 as ANQGSEA. This chain's CDR3 is CSVEESMNTEAFF. In DNA, the CDR3 is TGCAGCGTTGAGGAGAGCATGAACACTGAAGCTTTCTTT.

The rearrangement links TRBV7-2 to TRBJ2-3, with a possible D match to TRBD1 (7 bases). V lost 6 bases and J 2 bases, leaving 21 bases between the germline ends. The germline gives CDR1 SGHTA, CDR2 FQGNSA. The CDR3 sequence is 17 residues long. CDR3 bases: TGTGCCAGCAGTGAATACCCAGGGGGGCGGGCCACAGATACGCAGTATTTT. It is translated as CASSEYPGGRATDTQYF. Filled out from reference TRBV7-2 and TRBJ2-3, the complete variable domain reads GAGVSQSPSNKVTEKGKDVELRCDPISGHTALYWYRQSLGQGLEFLIYFQGNSAPDKSGLPSDRFSAERTGGSVSTLTIQRTQQEDSAVYLCASSEYPGGRATDTQYFGPGTRLTVL.

The rearrangement joins TRBV2 to TRBJ2-3, with a possible D match to TRBD1 (6 bases). The V end lost 9 bases, the J end lost 1 base, and 14 bases lay between the germline ends. This CDR3 is 14 amino acids long. Per germline, CDR1 SNHLY and CDR2 FYNNEI. The CDR3 sequence: CARLGHDGTDTQYF. The DNA for the CDR3 is TGTGCCAGACTGGGACACGACGGCACAGATACGCAGTATTTT.

Note on this clone: This specimen includes other DNA sequences encoding the same CDR3. J is TRBJ2-7 and V is TRBV10-1; 11 bases agree with TRBD1. The V segment lost 8 bases and the J segment 9 bases; nucleotides outside the gene matches: 6. The germline V gene has CDR1 WNHNN and CDR2 SYGVQD (reference sequence). The CDR3 has 12 residues. The CDR3 reads CASSGQGARQYF. Written as DNA, the CDR3 is TGCGCCAGCTCCGGACAGGGGGCTAGGCAGTACTTC.

This chain joins TRBV6-1 and TRBJ1-5; D gene unclear. The CDR3 sequence is 13 residues long. V lost 0 bases to trimming and J lost 7 bases, with 7 bases between them. Germline values: CDR1 MNHNS, CDR2 SASEGT. The DNA of the CDR3 is TGTGCCAGCAGTGAAGCGGAGTACCAGCCCCAGCATTTT. Translation gives CASSEAEYQPQHF.

The rearrangement links TRBV5-4 to TRBJ1-4; no firm D call. The CDR3 length is 13 residues. Germline V gene sequence: CDR1 SGHNT, CDR2 YYREEE (reference sequence). The V end was cut by 4 bases, the J end by 9 bases, with 13 bases between. CDR3 DNA sequence: TGTGCCAGCAGCCTGGACGCCGAGAAAAAACTGTTTTTT. Its protein product is CASSLDAEKKLFF.

The chain couples TRBV6-5 to TRBJ2-7, with a weak D call TRBD1 (5 bases). The germline gives CDR1 MNHEY, CDR2 SVGAGI. The CDR3 contains 13 residues. Trimming cost V 5 bases and J 2 bases, with 10 bases left between them. The CDR3 region has the DNA TGTGCCAGCAGTCGCTGGGGCGCCTACGAGCAGTACTTC. It specifies CASSRWGAYEQYF.

V is TRBV4-1 and J is TRBJ2-1; D ambiguous. There are 15 residues in the CDR3. The germline CDR1 and CDR2 sequences are MGHRA and YSYEKL. Trimming stripped 1 base from V and 9 bases from J, with 16 bases between. CDR3 nucleotides: TGCGCCAGCAGCCAAGCGAGCCGACTGGTTATTGAGCAGTTCTTC. Its translation: CASSQASRLVIEQFF.

The genes are TRBV29-1 and TRBJ1-2; D is uncertain. Germline CDR1 reads SQVTM; CDR2 reads ANQGSEA. The CDR3 is made up of 12 amino acids. Trimming removed 5 bases from V and 2 bases from J, with 9 bases in between. CDR3 coding DNA: TGCAGCGTTTTACAGTCCAACTATGGCTACACCTTC. Encoded protein: CSVLQSNYGYTF. Full variable domain (outside the CDR3, taken from reference TRBV29-1 and TRBJ1-2): SAVISQKPSRDICQRGTSLTIQCQVDSQVTMMFWYRQQPGQSLTLIATANQGSEATYESGFVIDKFPISRPNLTFSTLTVSNMSPEDSSIYLCSVLQSNYGYTFGSGTRLTVV.

V and J are TRBV12-5 and TRBJ1-2; 8 bases align to TRBD1. The length of the CDR3 is 15 residues. Germline trimming cut 0 bases from V and 2 bases from J; bases unmatched to any gene: 2. Germline CDR1 reads LGHNT; CDR2 reads FRNRAP. Here the CDR3 reads CASGLVSGGNYGYTF. As DNA, the CDR3 is TGTGCTAGTGGTTTGGTATCAGGGGGCAACTATGGCTACACCTTC.

The chain employs TRBV7-9 and TRBJ2-7; no firm D call. CDR3 length: 14 residues. Germline values: CDR1 SEHNR, CDR2 FQNEAQ (reference sequence). The V end was cut by 1 base, the J end by 4 bases, with 11 bases between. CDR3 DNA sequence: TGTGCCAGCAGCTTAGTTGGTTGGGCGTACGAGCAGTACTTC. It codes for CASSLVGWAYEQYF.

The rearrangement links TRBV5-6 to TRBJ2-5; the match to TRBD2 covers 13 bases. CDR1 is SGHDT and CDR2 is YYEEEE in the germline V gene. The CDR3 runs to 18 residues. The V segment lost 0 bases and the J segment 6 bases; nucleotides outside the gene matches: 11. The CDR3 DNA reads TGTGCCAGCAGCTTGGATTGGGCCCGGACTAGCGGGAGAAAGACCCAGTACTTC. This translates into CASSLDWARTSGRKTQYF.

V is TRBV19 and J is TRBJ1-1; possibly TRBD1 for D (6 bases). This CDR3 has 15 amino acids. The germline gives CDR1 LNHDA, CDR2 SQIVND (reference sequence). V was trimmed by 5 bases and J by 1 base, leaving 14 bases between them. CDR3 DNA sequence: TGTGCCAGTAGTCTGTGGGGGCAGGGGAACACTGAAGCTTTCTTT. This gives the protein CASSLWGQGNTEAFF. Variable domain in full (rest from reference TRBV19 and TRBJ1-1): DGGITQSPKYLFRKEGQNVTLSCEQNLNHDAMYWYRQDPGQGLRLIYYSQIVNDFQKGDIAEGYSVSREKKESFPLTVTSAQKNPTAFYLCASSLWGQGNTEAFFGQGTRLTVV.

V and J are TRBV7-9 and TRBJ1-2; no clear D gene. V was cut by 1 base and J by 0 bases, with 9 bases left in between. The length of the CDR3 is 15 residues. CDR1 is SEHNR and CDR2 is FQNEAQ in the germline V gene (reference sequence). The CDR3 DNA follows: TGTGCCAGCAGCTTAGTCCCAGATCCTAACTATGGCTACACCTTC. It is translated as CASSLVPDPNYGYTF. The full variable domain, completed using reference TRBV7-9 and TRBJ1-2, is DTGVSQNPRHKITKRGQNVTFRCDPISEHNRLYWYRQTLGQGPEFLTYFQNEAQLEKSRLLSDRFSAERPKGSFSTLEIQRTEQGDSAMYLCASSLVPDPNYGYTFGSGTRLTVV.

The CDR3, as DNA: TGTGCCAGCAGCGTGGCCGACAGGAACTATGGCTACACCTTC. Its protein product is CASSVADRNYGYTF. The gene calls are TRBV9 and TRBJ1-2; the D gene is possibly TRBD1 (6 bases). The CDR3 contains 14 residues. The ends were cut back, 2 bases at V and 2 bases at J, with 10 bases in the middle. The germline gives CDR1 SGDLS, CDR2 YYNGEE.

Regarding this clone: A junction end diverges from the germline sequence, so it may reflect a read error. The chain joins TRBV10-3 to TRBJ2-1, with unresolved D. Germline CDR1 reads ENHRY; CDR2 reads SYGVKD. The CDR3 runs 15 residues. In DNA form, the CDR3 reads TGTGCCATCAGTGAGTCATGGAGCTCCGACAATGAGCAGTTCTTC. Its protein product is CAISESWSSDNEQFF.

This rearrangement joins TRBV25-1 to TRBJ2-7; tentatively, D is TRBD2 (6 bases). The germline V gene encodes CDR1 MGHDK and CDR2 SYGVNS. Deletions cut 6 bases from V and 2 bases from J, with 8 bases between. This CDR3 contains 12 residues. CDR3 loop: CASSRLAYEQYF. For the CDR3, the DNA is TGTGCCAGCAGCAGACTAGCCTACGAGCAGTACTTC.

The chain links TRBV10-3 to TRBJ2-7; tentatively, D is TRBD2 (6 bases). V was trimmed by 3 bases and J by 5 bases, leaving 23 bases between them. In germline, CDR1 is ENHRY, CDR2 SYGVKD. The length of the CDR3 is 17 residues. In DNA, the CDR3 is TGTGCCATCAGTGAACAAACCCCCGGACTCCCGGGGGACGAGCAGTACTTC. Protein: CAISEQTPGLPGDEQYF.

The J gene is TRBJ2-1, the V gene TRBV27; TRBD2 agrees at 9 bases. The CDR3 has 17 residues. Germline CDR1 is MNHEY and CDR2 is SMNVEV (reference sequence). After removal of 6 bases from V and 4 bases from J, the junction contained 13 bases not matched to a gene. The CDR3 is CASSHVTSGRIYNEQFF. The CDR3 nucleotides are TGTGCCAGCAGCCACGTGACTAGCGGCCGAATTTACAATGAGCAGTTCTTC.

The chain is built from TRBV28 and TRBJ2-7; tentatively, D is TRBD1 (6 bases). This CDR3 spans 13 amino acids. The germline V and J ends were trimmed by 8 bases and 0 bases, with 11 bases remaining between them. Germline values: CDR1 MDHEN, CDR2 SYDVKM. The CDR3: CASSGTYSYEQYF. Here the CDR3 DNA reads TGTGCCAGCTCAGGGACATACTCCTACGAGCAGTACTTC.

The rearrangement joins TRBV10-3 to TRBJ2-7; 9 bases align to TRBD2. CDR1 and CDR2 (germline): ENHRY, SYGVKD. V lost 3 bases, J lost 7 bases, and 10 bases stayed unmatched. This CDR3 has 15 residues. The CDR3: CAISESSGMTGEQYF. CDR3 coding DNA: TGTGCCATCAGTGAATCTAGCGGGATGACGGGAGAGCAGTACTTC.